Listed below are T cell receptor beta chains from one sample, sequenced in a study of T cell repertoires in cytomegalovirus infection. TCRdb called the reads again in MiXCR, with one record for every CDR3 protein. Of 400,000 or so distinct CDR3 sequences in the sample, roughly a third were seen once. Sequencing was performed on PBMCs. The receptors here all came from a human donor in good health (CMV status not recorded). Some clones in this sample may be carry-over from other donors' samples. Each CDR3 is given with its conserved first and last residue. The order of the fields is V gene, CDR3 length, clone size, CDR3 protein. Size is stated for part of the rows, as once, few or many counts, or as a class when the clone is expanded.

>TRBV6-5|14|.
CASSPDSANQPQHF
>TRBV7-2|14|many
CASSRGGENTEAFF
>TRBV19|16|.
CASSPLQGLGDNEQFF
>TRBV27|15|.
CASSFRTANQETQYF
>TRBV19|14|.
CASTLGSLNSPLHF
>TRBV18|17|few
CASSPPGEGQDNNEQFF
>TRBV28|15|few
CASSPTGTGAYEQYF
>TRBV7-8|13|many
CASSLGKGGTLYF
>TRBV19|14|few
CASSMEQGREKLFF
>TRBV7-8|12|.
CASSGGGYEQFF
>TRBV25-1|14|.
CASSEYTVSDTQYF
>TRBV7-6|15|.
CASRALDSYNSPLHF
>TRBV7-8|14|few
CASSRETGQGYEYF
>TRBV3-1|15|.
CASSVSGTSNTEAFF
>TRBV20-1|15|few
CSASYSSGGSSEQYF
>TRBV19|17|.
CASSTPRGASSYNEQFF
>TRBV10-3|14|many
CAISERQGNQPQHF
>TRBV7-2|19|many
CASSQPKGLAGGNTDTQYF
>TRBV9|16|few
CASSVSEGSGTGELFF
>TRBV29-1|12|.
CSAVGPLYEQYF
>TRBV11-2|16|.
CASSLARGGAGYGYTF
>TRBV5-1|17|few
CASSLLASPGSTGELFF
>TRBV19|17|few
CASSMGRGKWDTGELFF
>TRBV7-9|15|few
CASSLGGTDFYGYTF
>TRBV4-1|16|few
CASSPRQGGSTDTQYF
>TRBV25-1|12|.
CASLTGNYGYTF
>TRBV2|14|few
CASSELAGGYGYTF
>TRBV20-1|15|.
CSARDLWGENTEAFF
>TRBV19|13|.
CASRQGSYNEQFF
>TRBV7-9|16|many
CASSRVGTGLTGELFF
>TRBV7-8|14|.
CASSLRETTGELFF
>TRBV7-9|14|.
CASSLDAIPYEQYF
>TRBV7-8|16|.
CASSLPGQGMSETQYF
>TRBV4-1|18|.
CASSQTSGRRGSNQPQHF
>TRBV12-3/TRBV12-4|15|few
CASSPPGAGNQPQHF
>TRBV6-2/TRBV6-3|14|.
CASSYNLGDYGYTF
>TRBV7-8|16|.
CASSLAGTSGHNEQLF
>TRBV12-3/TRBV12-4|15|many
CASRLDRSSGNTIYF
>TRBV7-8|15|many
CASSLIHQGGTEAFF
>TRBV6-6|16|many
CASSQGGGGAADTQYF
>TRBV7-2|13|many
CASSFRVLETQYF
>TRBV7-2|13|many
CASSWRQGRGYTF
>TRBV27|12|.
CASSPLATEAFF
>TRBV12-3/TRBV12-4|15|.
CASATGPGSNQPQHF
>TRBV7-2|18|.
CASSILGSGGGGQETQYF
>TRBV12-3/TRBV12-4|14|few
CASSLKGGRETQYF
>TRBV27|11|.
CASRTTDTQYF
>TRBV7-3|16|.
CASSLTPNPPNTEAFF
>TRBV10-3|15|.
CAISEGQGRGETQYF
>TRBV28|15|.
CASRGTGNSGNTIYF
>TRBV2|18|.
CASSEWTGGFGSQETQYF
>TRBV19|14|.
CASSTTRQGDTQYF
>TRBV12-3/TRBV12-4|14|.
CASSAGQGKETQYF
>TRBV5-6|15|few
CASSWGTSGGNEQFF